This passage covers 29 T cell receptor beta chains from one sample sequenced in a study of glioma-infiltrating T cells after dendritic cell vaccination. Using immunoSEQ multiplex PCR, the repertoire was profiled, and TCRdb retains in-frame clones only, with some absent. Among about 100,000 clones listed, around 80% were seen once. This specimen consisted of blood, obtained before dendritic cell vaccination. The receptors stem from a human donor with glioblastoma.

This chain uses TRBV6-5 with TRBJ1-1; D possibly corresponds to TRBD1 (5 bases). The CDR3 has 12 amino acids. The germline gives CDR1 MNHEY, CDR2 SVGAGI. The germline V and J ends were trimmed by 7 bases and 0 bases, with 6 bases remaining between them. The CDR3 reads CASTGMNTEAFF. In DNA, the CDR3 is TGTGCCAGCACAGGGATGAACACTGAAGCTTTCTTT.

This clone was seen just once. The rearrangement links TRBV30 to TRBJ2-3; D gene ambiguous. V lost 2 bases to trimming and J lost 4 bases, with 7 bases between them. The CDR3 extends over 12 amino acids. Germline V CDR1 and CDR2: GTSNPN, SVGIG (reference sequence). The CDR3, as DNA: TGTGCCTGGAGTTTGGGCCCAGATACGCAGTATTTT. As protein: CAWSLGPDTQYF.

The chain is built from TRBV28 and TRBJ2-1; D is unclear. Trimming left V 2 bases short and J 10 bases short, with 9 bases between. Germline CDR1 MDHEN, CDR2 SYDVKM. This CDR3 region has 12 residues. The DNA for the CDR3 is TGTGCCAGCAGTTTAACTGGCAGGGAGCAGTTCTTC. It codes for CASSLTGREQFF.

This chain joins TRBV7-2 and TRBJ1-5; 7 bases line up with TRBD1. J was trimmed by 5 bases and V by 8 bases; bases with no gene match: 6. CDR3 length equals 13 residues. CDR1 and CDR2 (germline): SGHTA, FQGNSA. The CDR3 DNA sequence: TGTGCCAGCTCGGACAGGTCCTATCAGCCCCAGCATTTT. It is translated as CASSDRSYQPQHF.

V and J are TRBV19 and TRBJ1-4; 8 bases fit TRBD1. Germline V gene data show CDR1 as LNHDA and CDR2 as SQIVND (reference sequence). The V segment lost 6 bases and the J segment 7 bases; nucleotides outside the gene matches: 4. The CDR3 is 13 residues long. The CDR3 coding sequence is TGTGCCAGTAGCGGACAGGGTGGTGAAAAACTGTTTTTT. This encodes CASSGQGGEKLFF.

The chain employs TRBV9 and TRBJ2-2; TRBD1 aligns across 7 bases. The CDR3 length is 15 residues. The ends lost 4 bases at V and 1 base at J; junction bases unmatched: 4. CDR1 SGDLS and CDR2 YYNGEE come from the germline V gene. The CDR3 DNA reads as TGTGCCAGCAGCTGGGGACAGCTGAACACCGGGGAGCTGTTTTTT. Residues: CASSWGQLNTGELFF.

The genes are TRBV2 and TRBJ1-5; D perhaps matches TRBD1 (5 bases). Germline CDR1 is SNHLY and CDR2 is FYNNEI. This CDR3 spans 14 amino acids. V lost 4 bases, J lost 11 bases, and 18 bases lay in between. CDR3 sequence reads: CASSGTARPGSQHF. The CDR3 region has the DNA TGTGCCAGCAGTGGAACAGCCCGCCCAGGGTCCCAGCATTTT. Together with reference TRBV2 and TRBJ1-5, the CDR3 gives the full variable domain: EPEVTQTPSHQVTQMGQEVILRCVPISNHLYFYWYRQILGQKVEFLVSFYNNEISEKSEIFDDQFSVERPDGSNFTLKIRSTKLEDSAMYFCASSGTARPGSQHFGDGTRLSIL.

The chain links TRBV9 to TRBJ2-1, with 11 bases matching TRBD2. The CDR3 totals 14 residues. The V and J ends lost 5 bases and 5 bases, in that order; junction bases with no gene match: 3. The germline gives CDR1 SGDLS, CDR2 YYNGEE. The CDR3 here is CASSLAGGHNEQFF. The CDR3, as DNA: TGTGCCAGCAGTTTAGCGGGGGGGCACAATGAGCAGTTCTTC.

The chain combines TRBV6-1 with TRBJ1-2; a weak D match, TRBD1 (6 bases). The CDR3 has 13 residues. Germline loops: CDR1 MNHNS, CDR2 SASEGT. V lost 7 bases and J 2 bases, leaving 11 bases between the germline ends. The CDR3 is CASNGQGNYGYTF. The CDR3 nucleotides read TGTGCCAGCAATGGCCAGGGGAACTATGGCTACACCTTC.

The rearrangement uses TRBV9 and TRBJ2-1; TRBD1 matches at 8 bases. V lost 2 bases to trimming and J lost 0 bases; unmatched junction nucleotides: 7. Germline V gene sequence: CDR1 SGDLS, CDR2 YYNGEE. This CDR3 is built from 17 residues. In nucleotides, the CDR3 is TGTGCCAGCAGCGTCTCCTTCGACAGGGGCTCCTACAATGAGCAGTTCTTC. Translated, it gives CASSVSFDRGSYNEQFF. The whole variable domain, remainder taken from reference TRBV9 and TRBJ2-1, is DSGVTQTPKHLITATGQRVTLRCSPRSGDLSVYWYQQSLDQGLQFLIQYYNGEERAKGNILERFSAQQFPDLHSELNLSSLELGDSALYFCASSVSFDRGSYNEQFFGPGTRLTVL.

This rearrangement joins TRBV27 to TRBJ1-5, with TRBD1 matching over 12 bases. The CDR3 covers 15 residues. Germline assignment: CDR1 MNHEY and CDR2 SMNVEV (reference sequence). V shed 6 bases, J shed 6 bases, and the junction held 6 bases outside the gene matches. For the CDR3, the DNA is TGTGCCAGCAGCCCCGGGACAGGGGGCTTTCAGCCCCAGCATTTT. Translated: CASSPGTGGFQPQHF.

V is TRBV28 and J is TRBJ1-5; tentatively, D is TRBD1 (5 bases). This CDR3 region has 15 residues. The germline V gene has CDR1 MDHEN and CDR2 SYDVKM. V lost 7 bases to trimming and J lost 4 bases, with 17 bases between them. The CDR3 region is CASTAAGGENQPQHF. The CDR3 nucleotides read TGTGCCAGCACCGCCGCGGGGGGGGAGAATCAGCCCCAGCATTTT. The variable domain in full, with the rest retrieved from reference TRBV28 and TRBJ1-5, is DVKVTQSSRYLVKRTGEKVFLECVQDMDHENMFWYRQDPGLGLRLIYFSYDVKMKEKGDIPEGYSVSREKKERFSLILESASTNQTSMYLCASTAAGGENQPQHFGDGTRLSIL.

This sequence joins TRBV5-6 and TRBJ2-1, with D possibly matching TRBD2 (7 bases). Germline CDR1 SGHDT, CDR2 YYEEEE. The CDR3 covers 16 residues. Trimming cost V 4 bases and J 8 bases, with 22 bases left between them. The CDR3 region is CASSPLGGGARYEQFF. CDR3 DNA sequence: TGTGCCAGCAGCCCGCTCGGAGGGGGGGCCCGTTATGAGCAGTTCTTC.

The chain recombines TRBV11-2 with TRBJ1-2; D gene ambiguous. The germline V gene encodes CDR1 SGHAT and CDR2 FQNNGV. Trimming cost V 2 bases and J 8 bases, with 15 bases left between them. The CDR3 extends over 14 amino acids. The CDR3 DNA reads TGTGCCAGCAGCTTATCCCAGTGGGGAGGCGGCTACACCTTC. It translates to CASSLSQWGGGYTF.

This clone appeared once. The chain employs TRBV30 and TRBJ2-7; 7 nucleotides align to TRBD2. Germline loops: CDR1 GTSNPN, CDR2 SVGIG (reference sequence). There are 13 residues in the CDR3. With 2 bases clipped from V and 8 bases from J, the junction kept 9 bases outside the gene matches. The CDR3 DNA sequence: TGTGCCTGGAGTAGAGGGACTAATATTAAGCAGTACTTC. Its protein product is CAWSRGTNIKQYF.

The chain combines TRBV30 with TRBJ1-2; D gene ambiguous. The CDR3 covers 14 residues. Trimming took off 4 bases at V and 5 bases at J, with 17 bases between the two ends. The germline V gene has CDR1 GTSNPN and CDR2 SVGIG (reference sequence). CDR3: CAWKTRQDWYGYTF. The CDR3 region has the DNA TGTGCCTGGAAGACTCGGCAGGACTGGTATGGCTACACCTTC.

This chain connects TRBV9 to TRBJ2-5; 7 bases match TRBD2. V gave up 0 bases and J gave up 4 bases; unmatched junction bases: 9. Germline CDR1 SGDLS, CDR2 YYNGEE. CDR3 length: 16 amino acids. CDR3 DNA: TGTGCCAGCAGCGTAGGGTACGAGGGAGGGACAGAGACCCAGTACTTC. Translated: CASSVGYEGGTETQYF.

CDR3 in DNA: TGTGCCAGCAGTTTATCTTCAGGGGGAGCTTTCTTT. Amino acid sequence: CASSLSSGGAFF. V and J are TRBV28 and TRBJ1-1; 7 bases align to TRBD1. The CDR3 is 12 amino acids. The trim removed 1 base at V and 10 bases at J, leaving 3 bases unmatched. The germline V gene encodes CDR1 MDHEN and CDR2 SYDVKM.

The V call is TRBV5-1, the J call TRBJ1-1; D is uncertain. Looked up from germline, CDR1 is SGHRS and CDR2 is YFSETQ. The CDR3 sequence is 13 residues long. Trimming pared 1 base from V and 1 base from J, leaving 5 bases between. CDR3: CASSLLRNTEAFF. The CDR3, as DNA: TGCGCCAGCAGCTTGTTGAGGAACACTGAAGCTTTCTTT.

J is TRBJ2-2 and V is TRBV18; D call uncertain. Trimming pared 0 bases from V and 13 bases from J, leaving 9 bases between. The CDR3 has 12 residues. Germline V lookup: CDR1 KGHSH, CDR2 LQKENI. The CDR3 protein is CASSPPTTMLFF. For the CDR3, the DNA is TGTGCCAGCTCACCACCGACGACAATGCTGTTTTTT.

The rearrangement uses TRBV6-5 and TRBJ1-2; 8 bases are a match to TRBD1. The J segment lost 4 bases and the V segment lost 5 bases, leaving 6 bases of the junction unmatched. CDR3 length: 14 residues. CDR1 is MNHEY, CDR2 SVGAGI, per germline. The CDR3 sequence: CASSRDRRSYGYTF. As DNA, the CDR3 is TGTGCCAGCAGTAGGGACAGGAGGAGCTATGGCTACACCTTC.

The CDR3 DNA reads TGTGCCAGTACCCCGGGACTATGGGGAGTGGCAACAGATACGCAGTATTTT. This gives the protein CASTPGLWGVATDTQYF. The chain recombines TRBV19 with TRBJ2-3, with TRBD2 identical over 7 bases. CDR3 size: 17 residues. V dropped 7 bases and J dropped 3; count of bases not matched to a gene: 16. Looked up from germline, CDR1 is LNHDA and CDR2 is SQIVND (reference sequence).

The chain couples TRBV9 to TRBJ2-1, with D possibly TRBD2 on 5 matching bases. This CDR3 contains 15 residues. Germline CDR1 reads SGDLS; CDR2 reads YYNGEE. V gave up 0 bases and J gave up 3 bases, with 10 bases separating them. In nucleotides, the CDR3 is TGTGCCAGCAGCGTAGATCCGGGGAACTACAATGAGCAGTTCTTC. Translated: CASSVDPGNYNEQFF.

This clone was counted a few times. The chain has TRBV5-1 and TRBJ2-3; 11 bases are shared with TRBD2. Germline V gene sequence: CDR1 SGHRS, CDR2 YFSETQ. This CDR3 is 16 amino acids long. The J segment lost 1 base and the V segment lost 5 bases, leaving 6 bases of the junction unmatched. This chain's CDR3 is CASRATSGVRTDTQYF. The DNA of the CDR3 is TGCGCCAGCAGGGCGACTAGCGGGGTGCGCACAGATACGCAGTATTTT.

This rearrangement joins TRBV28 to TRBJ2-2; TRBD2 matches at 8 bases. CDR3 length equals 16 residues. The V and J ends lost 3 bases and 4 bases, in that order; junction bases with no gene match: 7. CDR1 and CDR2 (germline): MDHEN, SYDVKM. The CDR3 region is CASSLQTGGFTGELFF. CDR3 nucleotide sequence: TGTGCCAGCAGTTTGCAGACGGGAGGGTTCACCGGGGAGCTGTTTTTT.

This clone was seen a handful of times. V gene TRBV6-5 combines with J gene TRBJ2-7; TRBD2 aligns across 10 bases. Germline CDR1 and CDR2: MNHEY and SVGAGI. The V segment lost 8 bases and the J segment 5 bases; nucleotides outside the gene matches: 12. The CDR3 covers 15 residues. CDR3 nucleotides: TGTGCCAGCTCCTATTCCGGGACTAGCGCACACGAGCAGTACTTC. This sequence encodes CASSYSGTSAHEQYF.

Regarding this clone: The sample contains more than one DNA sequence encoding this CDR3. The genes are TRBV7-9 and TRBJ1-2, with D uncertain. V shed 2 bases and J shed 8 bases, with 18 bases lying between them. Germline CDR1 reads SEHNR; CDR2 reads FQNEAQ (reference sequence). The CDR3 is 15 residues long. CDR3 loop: CASSLSGIYVIGYTF. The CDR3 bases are TGTGCCAGCAGCTTATCGGGGATCTATGTTATCGGCTACACCTTC.

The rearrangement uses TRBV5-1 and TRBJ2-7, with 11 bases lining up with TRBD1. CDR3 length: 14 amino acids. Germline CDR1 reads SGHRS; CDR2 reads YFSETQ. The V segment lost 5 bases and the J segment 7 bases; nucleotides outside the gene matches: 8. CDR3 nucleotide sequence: TGCGCCAGCAGAGGTCTGGGGACAGGGGGTGAGCAGTACTTC. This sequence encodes CASRGLGTGGEQYF.

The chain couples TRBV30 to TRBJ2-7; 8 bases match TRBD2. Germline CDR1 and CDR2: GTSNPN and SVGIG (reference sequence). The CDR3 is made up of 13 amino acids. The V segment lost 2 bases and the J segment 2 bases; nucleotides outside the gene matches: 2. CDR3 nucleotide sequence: TGTGCCTGGAGTAAGCGGGGGACCTACGAGCAGTACTTC. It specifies CAWSKRGTYEQYF. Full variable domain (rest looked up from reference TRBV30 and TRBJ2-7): SQTIHQWPATLVQPVGSPLSLECTVEGTSNPNLYWYRQAAGRGLQLLFYSVGIGQISSEVPQNLSASRPQDRQFILSSKKLLLSDSGFYLCAWSKRGTYEQYFGPGTRLTVT.